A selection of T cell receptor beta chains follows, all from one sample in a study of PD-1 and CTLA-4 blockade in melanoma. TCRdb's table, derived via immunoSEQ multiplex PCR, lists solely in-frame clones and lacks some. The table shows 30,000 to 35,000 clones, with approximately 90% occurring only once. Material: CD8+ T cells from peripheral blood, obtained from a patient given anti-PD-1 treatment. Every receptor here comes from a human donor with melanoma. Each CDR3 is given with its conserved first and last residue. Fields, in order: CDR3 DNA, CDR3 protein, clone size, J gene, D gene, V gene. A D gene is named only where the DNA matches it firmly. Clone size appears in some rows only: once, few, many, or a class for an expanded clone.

TGCAGTGCTAGTTCAGGGGGCTTCGACTCACCTAGCACAGATACGCAGTATTTT,CSASSGGFDSPSTDTQYF,NA,TRBJ2-3,TRBD1,TRBV20-1
TGTGCCAGCAACATTGGGGGATTTATAAATGAAGCTTTCTTT,CASNIGGFINEAFF,few,TRBJ1-1,NA,TRBV6-6
TGTGCCAGCAGTTTATTGGGGACCACAGATACGCAGTATTTT,CASSLLGTTDTQYF,NA,TRBJ2-3,NA,TRBV27
TGTGCCAGCAGTTTAACGGGGACAGATACGCAGTATTTT,CASSLTGTDTQYF,NA,TRBJ2-3,NA,TRBV27
TGTGCCAGCAGTTTGAGAGGCGGGGCCTACGAGCAGTACTTC,CASSLRGGAYEQYF,NA,TRBJ2-7,NA,TRBV27
TGTGCCAGCAGTTACTCACGGGAGAACACTGAAGCTTTCTTT,CASSYSRENTEAFF,NA,TRBJ1-1,NA,TRBV6-5
TGTGCCAGCAGCTCAGGGTGGGGTGGAGGTGAAAAACTGTTTTTT,CASSSGWGGGEKLFF,once,TRBJ1-4,NA,TRBV27
TGTGCCAGCAGCCAAGATAGCCCCTCCGGGAATGAGCAGTTCTTC,CASSQDSPSGNEQFF,once,TRBJ2-1,NA,TRBV4-2
TGTGCCACCAGATCCTCGGGGTACAATGAGCAGTTCTTC,CATRSSGYNEQFF,NA,TRBJ2-1,NA,TRBV15
TGTGCCAGCAGCTCCCGAGTCGGGGCTAACACCGGGGAGCTGTTTTTT,CASSSRVGANTGELFF,NA,TRBJ2-2,NA,TRBV5-6
TGTGCCAGCAGCTTAGCTAGCGGGGGCCTTTTTACCACAGATACGCAGTATTTT,CASSLASGGLFTTDTQYF,NA,TRBJ2-3,TRBD2,TRBV7-9
TGTGCCAGCAGTTTTAGGGGACAATGGGAAAAACTGTTTTTT,CASSFRGQWEKLFF,NA,TRBJ1-4,NA,TRBV27
TGTGCCAGCAGCTTGGGGTCCCCGGGAAAGTATGGCTACACCTTC,CASSLGSPGKYGYTF,NA,TRBJ1-2,NA,TRBV27
TGTGCCAGCAGTGACATCTGGGAGCGGGGTTCACCCCTCCACTTT,CASSDIWERGSPLHF,NA,TRBJ1-6,NA,TRBV25-1
TGCAGCGCCCCCAAGGTGAGCACCTACAATGAGCAGTTCTTC,CSAPKVSTYNEQFF,NA,TRBJ2-1,NA,TRBV29-1
TGTGCCAGCAGCACGCATGACAGGGGGCAGGTAGATACGCAGTATTTT,CASSTHDRGQVDTQYF,NA,TRBJ2-3,TRBD1,TRBV7-9
TGTGCCAGCAGCTCCATCGAGCGGGAGACCCAGTACTTC,CASSSIERETQYF,NA,TRBJ2-5,NA,TRBV5-4
TGCGCCAGCAGCTTCGCCGCACCGGACAGGGGGATATCCTACGAGCAGTACTTC,CASSFAAPDRGISYEQYF,NA,TRBJ2-7,TRBD1,TRBV5-1
TGTGCCAGCAGCCAAAGGAGCCGGGACAGAGGCTACGAGCAGTACTTC,CASSQRSRDRGYEQYF,few,TRBJ2-7,TRBD1,TRBV3-1/TRBV3-2
TGCGCCAGCAGCCAAGGAGGGGGGCAATTAGAGACCCAGTACTTC,CASSQGGGQLETQYF,NA,TRBJ2-5,NA,TRBV4-1
TGTGCCAGCGGGCGGACACGCCAAGAGACCCAGTACTTC,CASGRTRQETQYF,NA,TRBJ2-5,NA,TRBV6-1
TGTGCTAGTGGTTTGTCGAATGAGCAGTTCTTC,CASGLSNEQFF,once,TRBJ2-1,NA,TRBV12-5
TGTGCCAGCAGCTTGGAATGGGGCCTGAATGAGCAGTTCTTC,CASSLEWGLNEQFF,NA,TRBJ2-1,NA,TRBV5-5
TGTGCCAGCAGCTTAGATTCGTTCGAGAATGAGCAGTTCTTC,CASSLDSFENEQFF,NA,TRBJ2-1,NA,TRBV11-2
TGCGCCAGCAGTGTAACGGGGGGGGCCGCCAATGAGCAGTTCTTC,CASSVTGGAANEQFF,NA,TRBJ2-1,TRBD2,TRBV10-2
TGTGCCAGCAGCATCTTGGAAAAGACTGAAGCTTTCTTT,CASSILEKTEAFF,once,TRBJ1-1,NA,TRBV7-9
TGTGCCAGCAGTTACTCGGAACAGGGAGATTCACCCCTCCACTTT,CASSYSEQGDSPLHF,NA,TRBJ1-6,NA,TRBV6-5
TGTGCCAGCAGCCAGGGGACAGGGGACTACGAGCAGTACTTC,CASSQGTGDYEQYF,NA,TRBJ2-7,TRBD1,TRBV3-1/TRBV3-2
TGTGCCACCAGCAGAGAGGAGGAGGTGGACACTGAAGCTTTCTTT,CATSREEEVDTEAFF,once,TRBJ1-1,NA,TRBV15
TGTGCCAGCAGCCTAGGGGGGCCGGAATACAATGAGCAGTTCTTC,CASSLGGPEYNEQFF,NA,TRBJ2-1,NA,TRBV6-4
TGTGCCTGGAGTAAGGGAGGCACCGGGGAGCTGTTTTTT,CAWSKGGTGELFF,NA,TRBJ2-2,NA,TRBV30
TGTGCCAGCAGTTACGGGGACGGTCAGCCCCAGCATTTT,CASSYGDGQPQHF,NA,TRBJ1-5,NA,TRBV6-5
TGTGCCAGCACCCGACAGGGTTTGTACACCGGGGAGCTGTTTTTT,CASTRQGLYTGELFF,NA,TRBJ2-2,TRBD1,TRBV27
TGTGCCAGCAGTTTCCGGGACCGAGGGGAAAAACTGTTTTTT,CASSFRDRGEKLFF,NA,TRBJ1-4,NA,TRBV27
TGTGCCAGCAGCATCAGGGTTGGAGATACGCAGTATTTT,CASSIRVGDTQYF,NA,TRBJ2-3,NA,TRBV7-8
TGTGCCAGCAGTTTGGGCCAGCCTGTCAGGGCCTACGAGCAGTACTTC,CASSLGQPVRAYEQYF,NA,TRBJ2-7,NA,TRBV28
TGTGCCACCAGGCCGGGAGACGGGGAGCTGTTTTTT,CATRPGDGELFF,NA,TRBJ2-2,NA,TRBV24-1
TGTGCCAGCAGTCCCCTAGCGGGAGGGACAGATACGCAGTATTTT,CASSPLAGGTDTQYF,NA,TRBJ2-3,TRBD2,TRBV6-5
TGTGCCAGCAGTGGTTACAATGAGCAGTTCTTC,CASSGYNEQFF,NA,TRBJ2-1,NA,TRBV3-1/TRBV3-2
TGCGCCAGCAGCCAAGTGGAGCAGGGGACCTACGAGCAGTACTTC,CASSQVEQGTYEQYF,NA,TRBJ2-7,NA,TRBV4-1
TGTGCCAGCAGTGAAGCTGAGGTCGGCGAGACCCAGTACTTC,CASSEAEVGETQYF,NA,TRBJ2-5,NA,TRBV2
TGTGCCAGCAGCTCAGGACAGGGGTTAGCGGGAGGGCAAAAGAATGAGCAGTTCTTC,CASSSGQGLAGGQKNEQFF,NA,TRBJ2-1,TRBD2,TRBV13
TGTGCCAGCAGCTTAGGCGGCTTGGGAGCTTTCTTT,CASSLGGLGAFF,NA,TRBJ1-1,NA,TRBV11-2
TGTGCCAGCAGTGAAGCTGTTGACCCGCTCGCCTACGAGCAGTACTTC,CASSEAVDPLAYEQYF,NA,TRBJ2-7,NA,TRBV6-1
TGCAGCGTTCCTAGACAAGAGACGAACTATGGCTACACCTTC,CSVPRQETNYGYTF,NA,TRBJ1-2,NA,TRBV29-1
TGTGCCAGCAGCCCGACAGCCACCTATGGCTACACCTTC,CASSPTATYGYTF,NA,TRBJ1-2,NA,TRBV5-5
TGTGCCAGTACCTTGACGGCCTCGGGGGGAAACACCGGGGAGCTGTTTTTT,CASTLTASGGNTGELFF,NA,TRBJ2-2,TRBD2,TRBV19
TGTGCCAGCAGTTTAGGGGGCCAGGTGACTGAAGCTTTCTTT,CASSLGGQVTEAFF,once,TRBJ1-1,NA,TRBV27
TGTGCCAGCAGCGTGATGGGACAGGGGGCGTTCAATGAGCAGTTCTTC,CASSVMGQGAFNEQFF,NA,TRBJ2-1,TRBD1,TRBV9
TGTGCCAGCAGCCAAGATTCCTTGGAAGTGAACACTGAAGCTTTCTTT,CASSQDSLEVNTEAFF,NA,TRBJ1-1,NA,TRBV4-2
TGTGCCAGCAGTCCCGGGGGTTTGGGGGCCAACGTCCTGACTTTC,CASSPGGLGANVLTF,NA,TRBJ2-6,NA,TRBV6-5
TGTGCCAGTAGTATAGTTCAGGGTAGGACCTACAATGAGCAGTTCTTC,CASSIVQGRTYNEQFF,NA,TRBJ2-1,NA,TRBV19
TGTGCCAGCAGTTTCAGCCCAAACAATGAGCAGTTCTTC,CASSFSPNNEQFF,NA,TRBJ2-1,NA,TRBV27
TGTGCCAGCAGTGAGAGACAGGCTGGAAACACCATATATTTT,CASSERQAGNTIYF,NA,TRBJ1-3,NA,TRBV2
TGCGCACGCATTAGGAGACAGGGTGCAACTAATGAAAAACTGTTTTTT,CARIRRQGATNEKLFF,NA,TRBJ1-4,TRBD1,TRBV5-1
TGTGCCAGCAGCCCGGGCCCGGGAGGCACAGATACGCAGTATTTT,CASSPGPGGTDTQYF,NA,TRBJ2-3,NA,TRBV13
TGTGCCAGCAGCCCCCGCGGGGGGGCGAACACTGAAGCTTTCTTT,CASSPRGGANTEAFF,NA,TRBJ1-1,NA,TRBV7-9
TGTGCCAGCAGCTATAACCCCAGGGCGACTGGACTCGATGAGCAGTTCTTC,CASSYNPRATGLDEQFF,NA,TRBJ2-1,NA,TRBV7-9